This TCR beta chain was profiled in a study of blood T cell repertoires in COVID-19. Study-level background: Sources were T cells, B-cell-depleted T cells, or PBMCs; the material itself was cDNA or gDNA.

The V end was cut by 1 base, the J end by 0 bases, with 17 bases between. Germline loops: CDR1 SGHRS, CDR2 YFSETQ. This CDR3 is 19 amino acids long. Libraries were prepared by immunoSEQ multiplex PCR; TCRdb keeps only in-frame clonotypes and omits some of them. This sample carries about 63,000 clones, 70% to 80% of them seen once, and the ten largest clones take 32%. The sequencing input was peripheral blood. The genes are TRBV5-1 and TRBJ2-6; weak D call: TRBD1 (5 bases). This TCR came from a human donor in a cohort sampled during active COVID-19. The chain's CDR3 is CASSLNFQGSVSGANVLTF. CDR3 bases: TGCGCCAGCAGCTTGAATTTCCAGGGCAGCGTCTCTGGGGCCAACGTCCTGACTTTC.